The 18 T cell receptor beta chains below all came from one sample that was sequenced in a study of T cell changes during pregnancy in multiple sclerosis. Assay: immunoSEQ multiplex PCR; the TCRdb copy retains only in-frame clones and omits some. The table lists some 81,000 clones, roughly 91% of them singletons. The specimen comprised peripheral blood, sampled after pregnancy. These receptor sequences come from a female donor in good health, enrolled as a control in a pregnancy study.

This chain connects TRBV7-9 to TRBJ1-1; 7 nucleotides align to TRBD1. The CDR3 sequence is 14 residues long. The V and J ends lost 7 bases and 2 bases, in that order; junction bases with no gene match: 7. Per germline, CDR1 SEHNR and CDR2 FQNEAQ (reference sequence). The CDR3 DNA follows: TGTGCCAGCACCTCGGGACAGTATAACACTGAAGCTTTCTTT. Translated: CASTSGQYNTEAFF.

The chain combines TRBV7-9 with TRBJ1-1; no clear D. Germline values: CDR1 SEHNR, CDR2 FQNEAQ (reference sequence). CDR3 size: 13 residues. Trimming left V 5 bases short and J 0 bases short, with 7 bases between. This CDR3 is CASSPIVNTEAFF. The CDR3 DNA sequence: TGTGCCAGCAGCCCAATAGTGAACACTGAAGCTTTCTTT.

This clone was seen a single time. J is TRBJ2-1 and V is TRBV2; a possible D gene is TRBD1 (5 bases). In germline, CDR1 is SNHLY, CDR2 FYNNEI. V lost 4 bases to trimming and J lost 8 bases, with 9 bases between them. The CDR3 runs to 12 residues. The DNA of the CDR3 is TGTGCCAGCAGTGTGCAGGGCGATGAGCAGTTCTTC. It codes for CASSVQGDEQFF.

This chain links TRBV6-5 with TRBJ1-6, with D possibly being TRBD1 (5 bases). Germline V gene sequence: CDR1 MNHEY, CDR2 SVGAGI. The CDR3 consists of 13 residues. V was cut by 5 bases and J by 14 bases, with 16 bases left in between. The CDR3 coding sequence is TGTGCCAGCAGTAAACAGGTCTTGTCGTCCCTCCACTTT. Translation gives CASSKQVLSSLHF.

The chain links TRBV19 to TRBJ1-3; 7 bases are shared with TRBD1. Germline loops: CDR1 LNHDA, CDR2 SQIVND (reference sequence). The CDR3 runs 18 residues. With V trimmed by 4 bases and J by 0 bases, 12 bases remained unmatched. The CDR3: CASSTGDSRKNSGNTIYF. The CDR3 DNA is TGTGCCAGTAGTACCGGGGACAGCAGGAAGAACTCTGGAAACACCATATATTTT.

This clone was seen more than once but under ten times. The genes are TRBV2 and TRBJ1-1; the match to TRBD1 covers 9 bases. From germline, CDR1 is SNHLY and CDR2 FYNNEI. The junction had 6 bases not matched to a gene; V was cut back by 6 bases and J by 4 bases. The CDR3 sequence is 14 residues long. CDR3 sequence reads: CASRGQGLGTEAFF. The CDR3 DNA follows: TGTGCCAGCAGGGGACAGGGTCTAGGCACTGAAGCTTTCTTT.

This clone showed up just once. V usage is TRBV7-2 and J usage is TRBJ1-4, with 7 bases aligning to TRBD1. After removal of 4 bases from V and 7 bases from J, the junction contained 12 bases not matched to a gene. The CDR3 length is 16 residues. Germline V gene sequence: CDR1 SGHTA, CDR2 FQGNSA. The CDR3 coding sequence is TGTGCCAGCAGCTCGGTAACAGGGGCCGTGAGTGAAAAACTGTTTTTT. It translates to CASSSVTGAVSEKLFF.

This clone was detected once. V usage is TRBV10-3 and J usage is TRBJ1-6; D is perhaps TRBD1 (6 bases). This CDR3 is 12 amino acids long. The germline gives CDR1 ENHRY, CDR2 SYGVKD. The V gene lost 6 bases and the J gene lost 7 bases, with 7 bases spanning the gap. The CDR3 here is CAIRTGNSPLHF. CDR3 nucleotides: TGTGCCATCAGGACAGGCAATTCACCCCTCCACTTT.

This clone turned up a few times. This rearrangement joins TRBV28 to TRBJ2-7; TRBD2 agrees at 7 bases. This CDR3 is built from 15 residues. Per germline, CDR1 MDHEN and CDR2 SYDVKM. J lost 0 bases, V lost 8 bases, and 10 bases had no gene match. CDR3 residues: CASPPSGPSSYEQYF. CDR3 in DNA: TGTGCCAGCCCCCCTAGCGGACCCTCCTCCTACGAGCAGTACTTC.

V is TRBV28 and J is TRBJ2-7; 8 bases agree with TRBD2. Trimming took 0 bases from V and 4 from J; bases not matched to a gene: 11. The CDR3 has 17 residues. Germline-derived CDR1 and CDR2 are MDHEN and SYDVKM. The CDR3 bases are TGTGCCAGCAGTTTATGGCCCGGGAGGGCGAGCTTATACGAGCAGTACTTC. Protein: CASSLWPGRASLYEQYF.

The chain combines TRBV5-4 with TRBJ2-7; a weak D match, TRBD1 (5 bases). The CDR3 spans 13 residues. Per germline, CDR1 SGHNT and CDR2 YYREEE (reference sequence). The V end lost 5 bases, the J end lost 2 bases, and 11 bases lay between the germline ends. CDR3 bases: TGTGCCAGCAGGAAACAGGACACCTACGAGCAGTACTTC. Translation: CASRKQDTYEQYF.

V and J are TRBV20-1 and TRBJ1-2; D remains unclear. This CDR3 region has 11 residues. From germline, CDR1 is DFQATT and CDR2 SNEGSKA (reference sequence). Trimming took 5 bases from V and 5 from J, leaving 9 bases between them. CDR3 sequence: CSAEGRYGYTF. The CDR3 DNA follows: TGCAGTGCTGAGGGTCGATATGGCTACACCTTC.

The rearrangement joins TRBV4-2 to TRBJ1-1; 7 bases are a match to TRBD1. V lost 3 bases and J lost 1; bases outside the gene matches: 8. This CDR3 contains 16 residues. From germline, CDR1 is LGHNA and CDR2 YNFKEQ. For the CDR3, the DNA is TGTGCCAGCAGCCAGGAATGGACAGGATCGAACACTGAAGCTTTCTTT. Encoded protein: CASSQEWTGSNTEAFF.

This clone showed up just once. The chain uses TRBV6-6 and TRBJ2-1, with a weak D call TRBD2 (6 bases). Trimming left V 1 base short and J 9 bases short, with 13 bases between. Germline V gene sequence: CDR1 MNHNY, CDR2 SVGAGI (reference sequence). The CDR3 is 14 amino acids. The CDR3 DNA reads as TGTGCCAGCAGTTACTTATCCGGGGGTGGTGAGCAGTTCTTC. It specifies CASSYLSGGGEQFF.

The J gene is TRBJ2-3, the V gene TRBV7-9; D call uncertain. Germline V gene lookup returns CDR1 SEHNR and CDR2 FQNEAQ (reference sequence). Trimming removed 3 bases from V and 6 bases from J, with 13 bases in between. The CDR3 is 14 amino acids. The chain's CDR3 is CASSLSMIPDTQYF. The CDR3 DNA sequence: TGTGCCAGCAGCTTGTCTATGATTCCGGATACGCAGTATTTT. Full variable domain (remainder filled in from reference TRBV7-9 and TRBJ2-3): DTGVSQNPRHKITKRGQNVTFRCDPISEHNRLYWYRQTLGQGPEFLTYFQNEAQLEKSRLLSDRFSAERPKGSFSTLEIQRTEQGDSAMYLCASSLSMIPDTQYFGPGTRLTVL.

The V call is TRBV4-1, the J call TRBJ2-6; maybe TRBD1 (5 bases). The CDR3 is 18 amino acids. The V end was cut by 1 base, the J end by 0 bases, with 13 bases between. The germline V gene has CDR1 MGHRA and CDR2 YSYEKL. CDR3 amino acids: CASSQGAQGNSGANVLTF. DNA of the CDR3: TGCGCCAGCAGCCAAGGCGCCCAGGGAAACTCTGGGGCCAACGTCCTGACTTTC.

This chain links TRBV7-9 with TRBJ2-1, with TRBD2 matching over 10 bases. Looked up from germline, CDR1 is SEHNR and CDR2 is FQNEAQ (reference sequence). The trim removed 5 bases at V and 0 bases at J, leaving 10 bases unmatched. There are 18 residues in the CDR3. CDR3 protein: CASSDHWTSGVSYNEQFF. The CDR3 nucleotides are TGTGCCAGCAGCGACCATTGGACTAGCGGAGTCTCCTACAATGAGCAGTTCTTC.

The chain uses TRBV6-6 and TRBJ1-5, with a possible D match to TRBD1 (6 bases). Germline V CDR1 and CDR2: MNHNY, SVGAGI (reference sequence). V lost 5 bases and J 7 bases, leaving 15 bases between the germline ends. The CDR3 length is 14 residues. The CDR3 nucleotides are TGTGCCAGCAGTGTTTTGGGGGCACGGCAGCCCCAGCATTTT. Its protein is CASSVLGARQPQHF.